Below are 3 T cell receptor beta chains sequenced from a single sample in a study of cytomegalovirus exposure and HLA in healthy donors. PCR was performed using 60 Vbeta and 13 Jbeta primers. Repertoires were generated with immunoSEQ multiplex PCR, while TCRdb's copy carries only in-frame clones and drops some. The sample has roughly 86,000 clones, around two thirds seen once. Material: PBMCs. Every receptor here comes from a man aged 25-45 years in good health and CMV-seronegative.

This clone was seen a few times. The rearrangement uses TRBV27 and TRBJ2-7; TRBD2 is a possible D gene (5 bases). CDR1 is MNHEY, CDR2 SMNVEV, per germline (reference sequence). V was pared by 4 bases and J by 0 bases, with 7 bases between. The CDR3 runs to 13 residues. CDR3 bases: TGTGCCAGCAGTTCGGAGGTCTCCTACGAGCAGTACTTC. It is translated as CASSSEVSYEQYF.

The rearrangement links TRBV5-1 to TRBJ2-4, with 8 positions matching TRBD1. From germline, CDR1 is SGHRS and CDR2 YFSETQ. This CDR3 has 17 amino acids. J gave up 8 bases and V 4 bases, and 17 bases lay outside the gene matches. The CDR3 coding sequence is TGCGCCAGCAGCCCCCCGATGGGACAGGCTGGAGTGGACATTCAGTACTTC. This encodes CASSPPMGQAGVDIQYF.

This clone was detected only a few times. The chain links TRBV5-1 to TRBJ1-5, with 7 bases fitting TRBD1. With V trimmed by 0 bases and J by 5 bases, 2 bases remained unmatched. CDR1 is SGHRS and CDR2 is YFSETQ in the germline V gene. This CDR3 has 14 residues. In DNA, the CDR3 is TGCGCCAGCAGCTTGGAAGGGGGCGATCAGCCCCAGCATTTT. Its protein product is CASSLEGGDQPQHF.